In its sample, the clone carrying this TCR beta chain was seen a few times. This specimen comes from a study of blood T cell repertoires in COVID-19. About the research overall: Sample material is recorded as cDNA or gDNA derived from T cells, B-cell-depleted T cells, or PBMCs.

Per the original methods: By means of reference gene primer amplification, nucleated cell counts were estimated. Using immunoSEQ multiplex PCR, the repertoire was profiled, and TCRdb retains in-frame clones only, with some absent. That table furnishes V, J and clone size, whereas the DNA furnished D and trimming. Among 200,000 to 300,000 clones listed, about 82% were seen once. CDR3 length: 17 residues. The V segment lost 5 bases and the J segment 2 bases; nucleotides outside the gene matches: 13. Germline values: CDR1 SGHVS, CDR2 FQNEAQ. Source material: peripheral blood. The chain combines TRBV7-8 with TRBJ2-7, with TRBD2 matching 9 bases. The sequence was collected from an elderly man with acute or convalescent COVID-19. The CDR3 DNA reads TGTGCCAGCAGCCGAGGGCTCACTAGCGGGCTAACCTACGAGCAGTACTTC. Translation gives CASSRGLTSGLTYEQYF.